One T cell receptor (beta chain) is described in this entry. Its antigen is not identified. RNA transcripts were the source from which TCR beta CDR3 regions were amplified. Investigators did first-round RT-PCR with HTBI primers, then second-round multiplex PCR. TCRdb analysed the multiplex PCR reads with MiXCR anew, one entry per CDR3 protein. The sample yields about 220,000 distinct CDR3 sequences, under 25% seen once. This entry comes from a study of Graves' ophthalmopathy and Graves' hyperthyroidism. Across the whole study: Peripheral blood sampling preceded any treatment and occurred at initial diagnosis. Study results and limitations: Blood samples also showed most expanded thyroid clonotypes exceeding 0.001 frequency.

There are 15 residues in the CDR3. Germline assignment: CDR1 SGHAT and CDR2 FQNNGV. Deletions cut 6 bases from V and 6 bases from J, with 15 bases between. The genes are TRBV11-2 and TRBJ1-6; no clear D gene. The sequencing input was peripheral blood. The sequence derives from a woman aged 45-65 years with Graves' ophthalmopathy. The CDR3 protein is CASRSGQNLNSPLHF. The CDR3 DNA sequence: TGTGCCAGCAGATCCGGGCAGAATCTTAATTCACCCCTCCACTTT.